Sequencing of this T cell receptor (beta chain) was carried out in a study of CD8 T cells in ankylosing spondylitis. The ends were cut back, 7 bases at V and 6 bases at J, with 13 bases in the middle. This CDR3 is 13 amino acids long. Per the germline V gene, CDR1 is SNHLY and CDR2 is FYNNEI. Broader study findings: In ankylosing spondylitis blood, a motif of eight highly homologous TCR beta variants appeared characteristic. Reports say disease-linked clones showed up significantly more in matched ankylosing spondylitis synovial fluid.

The authors made TCR beta libraries by quantitative 5'-RACE with molecular barcodes. TCRdb analysed the 5' RACE reads with MiXCR anew, one entry per CDR3 protein. The data contain about 750,000 distinct CDR3 sequences, 15% to 20% of them singletons. Ten or more counts support this clonotype. Its antigen is as yet unknown. The chain links TRBV2 to TRBJ1-5; D not certain. Material for sequencing was blood, either unsorted or a sorted T cell fraction (not recorded which). The TCR was taken from a male donor with ankylosing spondylitis. For the CDR3, the DNA is TGTGCCAGCAAAACCACGGAGACTCAGCCCCAGCATTTT. Translated, it gives CASKTTETQPQHF. Combining the CDR3 with reference TRBV2 and TRBJ1-5 gives the whole variable domain EPEVTQTPSHQVTQMGQEVILRCVPISNHLYFYWYRQILGQKVEFLVSFYNNEISEKSEIFDDQFSVERPDGSNFTLKIRSTKLEDSAMYFCASKTTETQPQHFGDGTRLSIL.